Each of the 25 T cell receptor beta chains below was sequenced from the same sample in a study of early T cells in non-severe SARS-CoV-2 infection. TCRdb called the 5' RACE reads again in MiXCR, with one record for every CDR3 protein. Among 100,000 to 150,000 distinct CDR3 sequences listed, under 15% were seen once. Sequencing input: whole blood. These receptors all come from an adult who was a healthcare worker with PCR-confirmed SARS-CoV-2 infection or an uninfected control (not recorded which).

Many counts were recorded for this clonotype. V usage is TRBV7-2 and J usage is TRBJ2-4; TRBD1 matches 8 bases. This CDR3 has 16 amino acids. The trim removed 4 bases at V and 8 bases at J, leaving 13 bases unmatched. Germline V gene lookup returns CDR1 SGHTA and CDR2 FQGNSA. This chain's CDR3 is CASSYAAGGSRDIQYF. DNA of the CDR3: TGTGCCAGCAGCTATGCAGCAGGGGGCTCTAGGGACATTCAGTACTTC.

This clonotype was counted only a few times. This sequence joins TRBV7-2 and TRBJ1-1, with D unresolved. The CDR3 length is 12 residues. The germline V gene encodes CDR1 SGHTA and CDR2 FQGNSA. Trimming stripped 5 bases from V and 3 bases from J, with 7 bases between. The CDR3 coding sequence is TGTGCCAGCAGCCAGATTTACACTGAAGCTTTCTTT. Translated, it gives CASSQIYTEAFF.

This CDR3 reads CASSSGPNSPLHF. For the CDR3, the DNA is TGTGCCAGCAGCTCGGGCCCGAATTCACCCCTCCACTTT. The chain is built from TRBV9 and TRBJ1-6; the D is unclear. V dropped 4 bases and J dropped 7 bases, with 9 bases sitting between them. CDR3 size: 13 residues. Germline CDR1 and CDR2: SGDLS and YYNGEE.

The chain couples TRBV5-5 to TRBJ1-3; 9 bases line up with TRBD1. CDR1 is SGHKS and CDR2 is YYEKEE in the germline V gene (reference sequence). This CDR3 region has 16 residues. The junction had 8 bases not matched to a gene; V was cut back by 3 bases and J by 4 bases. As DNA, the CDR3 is TGTGCCAGCAGCTCCCCCGGGACAGGGAACGGAAACACCATATATTTT. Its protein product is CASSSPGTGNGNTIYF. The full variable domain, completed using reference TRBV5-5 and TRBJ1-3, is DAGVTQSPTHLIKTRGQQVTLRCSPISGHKSVSWYQQVLGQGPQFIFQYYEKEERGRGNFPDRFSARQFPNYSSELNVNALLLGDSALYLCASSSPGTGNGNTIYFGEGSWLTVV.

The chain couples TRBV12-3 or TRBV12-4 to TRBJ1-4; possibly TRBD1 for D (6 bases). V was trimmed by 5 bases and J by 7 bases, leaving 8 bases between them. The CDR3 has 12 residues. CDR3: CASSEGGEKLFF. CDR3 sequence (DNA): TGTGCCAGCAGTGAGGGGGGTGAAAAACTGTTTTTT.

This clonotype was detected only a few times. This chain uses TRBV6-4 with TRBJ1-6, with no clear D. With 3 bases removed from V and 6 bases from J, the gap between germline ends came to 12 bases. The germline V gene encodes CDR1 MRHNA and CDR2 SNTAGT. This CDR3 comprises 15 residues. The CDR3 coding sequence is TGTGCCAGCAGTGAAGAGGGCGCGGGTAATTCACCCCTCCACTTT. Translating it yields CASSEEGAGNSPLHF.

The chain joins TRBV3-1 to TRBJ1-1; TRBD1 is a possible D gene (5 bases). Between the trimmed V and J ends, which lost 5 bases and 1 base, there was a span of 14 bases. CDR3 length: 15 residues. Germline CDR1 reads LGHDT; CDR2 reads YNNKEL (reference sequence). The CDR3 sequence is CASSDTGTGNTEAFF. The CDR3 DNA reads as TGTGCCAGCAGCGATACCGGGACGGGGAACACTGAAGCTTTCTTT.

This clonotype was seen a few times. The CDR3 reads CASSLGPGEETQYF. CDR3 nucleotides: TGTGCCAGCAGCTTGGGTCCGGGGGAAGAGACCCAGTACTTC. V and J are TRBV5-4 and TRBJ2-5; D possibly corresponds to TRBD2 (6 bases). Trimming left V 0 bases short and J 3 bases short, with 9 bases between. Germline CDR1 reads SGHNT; CDR2 reads YYREEE (reference sequence). The CDR3 is made up of 14 amino acids.

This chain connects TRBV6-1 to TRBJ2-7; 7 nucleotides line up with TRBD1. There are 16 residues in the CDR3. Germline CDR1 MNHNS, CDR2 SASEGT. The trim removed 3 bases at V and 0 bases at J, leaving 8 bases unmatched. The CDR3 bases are TGTGCCAGCAGTGACGGGACAGCCTTTATCTCCTACGAGCAGTACTTC. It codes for CASSDGTAFISYEQYF.

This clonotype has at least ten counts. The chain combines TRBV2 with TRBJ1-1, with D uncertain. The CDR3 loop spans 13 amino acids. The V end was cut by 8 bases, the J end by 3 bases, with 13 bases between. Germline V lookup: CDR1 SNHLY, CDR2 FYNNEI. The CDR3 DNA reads TGTGCCAGCGCTGGGGTTAGGGACACTGAAGCTTTCTTT. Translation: CASAGVRDTEAFF. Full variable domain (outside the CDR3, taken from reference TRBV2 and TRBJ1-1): EPEVTQTPSHQVTQMGQEVILRCVPISNHLYFYWYRQILGQKVEFLVSFYNNEISEKSEIFDDQFSVERPDGSNFTLKIRSTKLEDSAMYFCASAGVRDTEAFFGQGTRLTVV.

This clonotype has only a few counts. This CDR3 is CSARLRGQGADTQYF. CDR3 DNA: TGCAGTGCTAGACTCAGGGGACAGGGGGCAGATACGCAGTATTTT. The chain carries TRBV20-1 and TRBJ2-3; 11 bases line up with TRBD1. With V trimmed by 2 bases and J by 4 bases, 5 bases remained unmatched. The germline V gene has CDR1 DFQATT and CDR2 SNEGSKA (reference sequence). The CDR3 consists of 15 residues.

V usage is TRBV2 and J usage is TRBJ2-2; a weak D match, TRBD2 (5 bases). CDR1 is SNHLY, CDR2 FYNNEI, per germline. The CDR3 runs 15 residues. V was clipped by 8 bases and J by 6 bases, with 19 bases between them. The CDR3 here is CASGNLASWAGELFF. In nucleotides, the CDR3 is TGTGCCAGCGGAAACTTAGCGTCTTGGGCCGGGGAGCTGTTTTTT.

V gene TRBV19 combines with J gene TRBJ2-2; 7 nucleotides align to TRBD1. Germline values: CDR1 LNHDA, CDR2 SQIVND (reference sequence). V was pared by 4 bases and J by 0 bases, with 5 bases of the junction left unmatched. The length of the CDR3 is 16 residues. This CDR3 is CASSKQGPANTGELFF. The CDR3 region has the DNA TGTGCCAGTAGTAAACAGGGGCCCGCGAACACCGGGGAGCTGTTTTTT.

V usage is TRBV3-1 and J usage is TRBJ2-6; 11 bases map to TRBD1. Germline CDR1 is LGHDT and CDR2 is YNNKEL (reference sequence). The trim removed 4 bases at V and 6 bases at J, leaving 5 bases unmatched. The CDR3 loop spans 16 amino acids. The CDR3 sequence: CASSPGTGGSANVLTF. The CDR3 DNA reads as TGTGCCAGCAGCCCAGGGACAGGGGGGTCGGCCAACGTCCTGACTTTC.

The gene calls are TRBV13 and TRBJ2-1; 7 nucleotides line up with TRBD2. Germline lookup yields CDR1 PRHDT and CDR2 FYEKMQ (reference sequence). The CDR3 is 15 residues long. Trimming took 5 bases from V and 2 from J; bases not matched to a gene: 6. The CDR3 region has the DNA TGTGCCAGCAGCAGCGGGACTCCTACCTACAATGAGCAGTTCTTC. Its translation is CASSSGTPTYNEQFF.

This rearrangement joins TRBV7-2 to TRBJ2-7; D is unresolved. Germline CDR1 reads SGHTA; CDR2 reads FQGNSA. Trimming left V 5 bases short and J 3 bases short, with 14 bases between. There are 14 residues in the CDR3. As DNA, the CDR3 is TGTGCCAGCAGCCCGAGGCAGGATTACTACGAGCAGTACTTC. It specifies CASSPRQDYYEQYF.

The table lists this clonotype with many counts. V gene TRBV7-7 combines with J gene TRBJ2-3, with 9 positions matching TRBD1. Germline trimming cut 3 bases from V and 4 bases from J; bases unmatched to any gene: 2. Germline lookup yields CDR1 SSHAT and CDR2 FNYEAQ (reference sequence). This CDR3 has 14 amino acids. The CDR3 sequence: CASSLRDRADTQYF. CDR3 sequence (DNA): TGTGCCAGCAGCTTGCGGGACAGGGCAGATACGCAGTATTTT.

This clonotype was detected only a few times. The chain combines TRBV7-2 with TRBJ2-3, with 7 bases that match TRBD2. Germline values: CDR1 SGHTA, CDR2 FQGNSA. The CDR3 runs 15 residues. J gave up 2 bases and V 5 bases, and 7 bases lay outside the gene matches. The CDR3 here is CASSPPGLLTDTQYF. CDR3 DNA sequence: TGTGCCAGCAGCCCGCCGGGACTACTCACAGATACGCAGTATTTT.

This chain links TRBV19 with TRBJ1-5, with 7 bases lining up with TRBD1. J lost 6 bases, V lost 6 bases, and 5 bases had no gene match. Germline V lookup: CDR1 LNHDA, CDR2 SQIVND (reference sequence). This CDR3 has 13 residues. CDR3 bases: TGTGCCAGTAGCCCACAGGGGCTTCAGCCCCAGCATTTT. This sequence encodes CASSPQGLQPQHF.

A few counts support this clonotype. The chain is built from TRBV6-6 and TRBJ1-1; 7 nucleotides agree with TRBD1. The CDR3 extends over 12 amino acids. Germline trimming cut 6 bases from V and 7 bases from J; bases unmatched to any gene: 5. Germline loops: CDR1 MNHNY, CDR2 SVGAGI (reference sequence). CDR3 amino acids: CASRNRGVEAFF. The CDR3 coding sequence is TGTGCCAGCAGAAACAGGGGAGTTGAAGCTTTCTTT.

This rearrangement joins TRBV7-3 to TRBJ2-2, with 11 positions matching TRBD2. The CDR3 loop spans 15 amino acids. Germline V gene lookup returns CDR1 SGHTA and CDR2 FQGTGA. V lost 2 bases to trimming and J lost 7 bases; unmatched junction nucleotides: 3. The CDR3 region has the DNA TGTGCCAGCAGCTTACTAGCGGGGGGTCTCGGGGAGCTGTTTTTT. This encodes CASSLLAGGLGELFF.

The CDR3 DNA is TGCAGTCCGGTCCGGGACACGGGACCTAATGAGCAGTTCTTC. Translating it yields CSPVRDTGPNEQFF. This chain joins TRBV20-1 and TRBJ2-1; D perhaps matches TRBD1 (6 bases). In germline, CDR1 is DFQATT, CDR2 SNEGSKA (reference sequence). Trimming took off 8 bases at V and 7 bases at J, with 21 bases between the two ends. CDR3 length equals 14 residues.

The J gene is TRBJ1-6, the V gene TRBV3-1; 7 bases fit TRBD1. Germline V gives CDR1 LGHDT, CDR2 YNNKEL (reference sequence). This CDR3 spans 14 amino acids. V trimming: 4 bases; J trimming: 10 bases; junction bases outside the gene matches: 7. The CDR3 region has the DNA TGTGCCAGCAGCCGAAACAGGGGAGGATCACCCCTCCACTTT. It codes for CASSRNRGGSPLHF.

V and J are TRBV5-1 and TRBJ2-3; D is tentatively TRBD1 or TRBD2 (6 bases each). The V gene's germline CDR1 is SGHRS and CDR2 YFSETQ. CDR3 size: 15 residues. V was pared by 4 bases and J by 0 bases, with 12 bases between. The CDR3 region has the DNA TGCGCCAGCAGCGAAGGGGGGTCTAGCACAGATACGCAGTATTTT. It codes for CASSEGGSSTDTQYF.

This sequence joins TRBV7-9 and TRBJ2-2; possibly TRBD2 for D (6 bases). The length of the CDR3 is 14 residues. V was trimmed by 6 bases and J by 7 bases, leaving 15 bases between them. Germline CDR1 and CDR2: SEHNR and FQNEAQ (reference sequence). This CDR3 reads CASRRLATIGELFF. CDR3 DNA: TGTGCCAGCAGACGTCTAGCGACTATCGGGGAGCTGTTTTTT.